The T cell receptor (beta chain) described here comes from a study of blood T cell repertoires in COVID-19 (dated by TCRdb to the early 2020s). Regarding the study in general: The collaborator samples originated in the United States, Italy and Spain and spanned the acute and convalescent phases of COVID-19. A freely available public database, intended as a resource for researchers studying the immune response to SARS-CoV-2, is where the repertoires were released. Deeply sampled blood TCRbeta repertoires from subjects exposed to, actively infected with, or recovered from COVID-19 were included in the dataset. A de-identified subject ID, COVID-19 status, age in years and sex were almost always included in the sample metadata. Samples were obtained from the ongoing ImmuneRACE study (first 160 participants) and from over 1,000 subjects provided by 6 global collaborators. The prospective study material was composed of cDNA or gDNA derived from T cells, B-cell-depleted T cells, or PBMCs. Where available, HLA class I and class II types were obtained from metadata supplied by the sample provider rather than from assay-based typing. Study-wide conclusions, independent of this receptor: How much clinical and demographic metadata was included differed by source and by participant, and the metadata was provided uncurated.

The immunoSEQ Assay, a bias-controlled multiplex PCR, was used to amplify TCRbeta CDR3 regions from genomic DNA. Per the original workflow: The number of nucleated cells in each sample was estimated by amplification of reference gene primers within the assay. Sequence reads were collapsed and filtered to measure the absolute abundance of every unique TCRbeta CDR3 rearrangement. For each sample, productive Simpson clonality was calculated by taking the square root of Simpson's diversity index across productive rearrangements. What TCRdb holds here is the immuneACCESS table cut down to in-frame rearrangements. Part of the clones is not present; checked against another copy, under half of the missing clones reflect an unresolved V gene, and the others are unexplained. V, J and clone size are those of that table, while D and trimming were read from the DNA. The sample table lists over 70,000 clones, about 90% of them with a count of one. The leading ten clones occupy around 4.7% of the sample.

With respect to this clone: The specificity of this receptor is unknown. Base qualities are not recorded, but no much larger clone differs from it by a single base.

The collaborating institutions used their own protocols to collect whole blood in K2EDTA tubes. For TCRbeta analysis, collaborator samples were shipped as frozen whole blood, as isolated PBMCs, or as DNA extracted from either sample type. There are 11 amino acids in the CDR3, from cysteine to phenylalanine inclusive. CDR3 DNA is the only sequence kept; it has 33 bases, read in frame from the first base. V is clipped by 2 bases and J by 8 bases, and the sequence between their germline boundaries is 9 bases long. The germline V gene (reference sequence) provides CDR1 DFQATT and CDR2 SNEGSKA. The receptor was isolated from a woman of 80 years or more with active or convalescent COVID-19. Recombination joined TRBV20-1 with TRBJ1-1; the D region possibly corresponds to TRBD1 (5 bases align). The specimen was peripheral blood. Here the CDR3 is given as CSARPDSEAFF. The nucleotide sequence reads as follows: TGCAGTGCTAGACCCGACAGCGAAGCTTTCTTT.